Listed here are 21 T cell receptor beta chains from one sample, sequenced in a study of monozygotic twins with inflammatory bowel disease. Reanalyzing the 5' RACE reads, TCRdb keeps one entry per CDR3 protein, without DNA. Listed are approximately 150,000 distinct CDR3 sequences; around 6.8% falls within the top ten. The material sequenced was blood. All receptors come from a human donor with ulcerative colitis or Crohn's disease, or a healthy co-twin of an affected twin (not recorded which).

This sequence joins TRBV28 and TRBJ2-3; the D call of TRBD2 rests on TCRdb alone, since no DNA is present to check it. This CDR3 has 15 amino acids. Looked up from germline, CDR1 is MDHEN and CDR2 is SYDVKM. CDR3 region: CASRIGVASTDTQYF.

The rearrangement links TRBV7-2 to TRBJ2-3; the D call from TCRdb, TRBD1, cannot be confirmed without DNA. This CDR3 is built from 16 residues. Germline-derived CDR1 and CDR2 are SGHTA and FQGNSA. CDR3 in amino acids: CASSFGGGPGKDTQYF.

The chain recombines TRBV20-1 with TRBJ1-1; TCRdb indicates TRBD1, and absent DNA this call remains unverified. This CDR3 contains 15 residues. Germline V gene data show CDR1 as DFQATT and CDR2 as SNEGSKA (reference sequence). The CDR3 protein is CSARAPGQYDTEAFF.

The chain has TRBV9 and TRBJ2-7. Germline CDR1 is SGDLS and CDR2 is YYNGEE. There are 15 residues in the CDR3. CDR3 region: CASSANMDVAYEQYF.

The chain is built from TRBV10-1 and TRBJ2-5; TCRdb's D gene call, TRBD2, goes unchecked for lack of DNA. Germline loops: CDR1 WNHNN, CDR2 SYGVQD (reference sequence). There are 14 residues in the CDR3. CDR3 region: CASSESLTSGTQYF.

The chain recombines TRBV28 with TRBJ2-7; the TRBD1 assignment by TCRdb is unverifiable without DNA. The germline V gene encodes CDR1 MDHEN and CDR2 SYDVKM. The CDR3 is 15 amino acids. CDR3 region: CASSLWGQGPYEQYF.

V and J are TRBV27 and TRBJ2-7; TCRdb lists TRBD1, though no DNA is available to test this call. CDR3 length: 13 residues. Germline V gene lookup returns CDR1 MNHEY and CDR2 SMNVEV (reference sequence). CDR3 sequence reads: CASSLRGRDEQYF.

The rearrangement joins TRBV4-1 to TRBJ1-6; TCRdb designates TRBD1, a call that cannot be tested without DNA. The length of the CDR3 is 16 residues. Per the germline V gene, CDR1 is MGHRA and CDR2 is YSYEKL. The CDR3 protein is CASSQGQGAHNSPLHF.

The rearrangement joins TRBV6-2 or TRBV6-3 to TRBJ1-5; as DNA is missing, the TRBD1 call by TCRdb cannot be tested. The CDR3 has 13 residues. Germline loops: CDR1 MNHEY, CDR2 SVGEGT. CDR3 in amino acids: CASMDRGHQPQHF.

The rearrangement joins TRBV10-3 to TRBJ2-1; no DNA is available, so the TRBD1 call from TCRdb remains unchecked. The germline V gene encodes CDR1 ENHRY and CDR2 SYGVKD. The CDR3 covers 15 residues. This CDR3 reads CAISESTGEKNEQFF.

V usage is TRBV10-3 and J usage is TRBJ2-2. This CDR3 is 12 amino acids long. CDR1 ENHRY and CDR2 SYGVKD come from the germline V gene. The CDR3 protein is CAISGVTGELFF.

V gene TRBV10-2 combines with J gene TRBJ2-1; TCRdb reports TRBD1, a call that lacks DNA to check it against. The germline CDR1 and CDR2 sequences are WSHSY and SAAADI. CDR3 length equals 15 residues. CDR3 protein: CASSDRGQGNNEQFF.

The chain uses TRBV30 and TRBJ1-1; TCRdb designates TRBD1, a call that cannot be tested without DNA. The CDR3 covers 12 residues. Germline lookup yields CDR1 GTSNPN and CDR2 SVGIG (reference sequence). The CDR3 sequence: CAWSVLGAEAFF. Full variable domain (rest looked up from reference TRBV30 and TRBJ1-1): SQTIHQWPATLVQPVGSPLSLECTVEGTSNPNLYWYRQAAGRGLQLLFYSVGIGQISSEVPQNLSASRPQDRQFILSSKKLLLSDSGFYLCAWSVLGAEAFFGQGTRLTVV.

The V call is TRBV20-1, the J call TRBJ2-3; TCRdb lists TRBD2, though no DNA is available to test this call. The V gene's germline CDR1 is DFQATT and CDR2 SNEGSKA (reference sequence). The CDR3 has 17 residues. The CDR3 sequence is CSARGGLAGGPPDTQYF.

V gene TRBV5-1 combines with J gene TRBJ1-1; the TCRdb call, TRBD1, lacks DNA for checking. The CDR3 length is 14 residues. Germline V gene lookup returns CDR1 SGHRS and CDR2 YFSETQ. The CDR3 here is CASSFRTGSTEAFF.

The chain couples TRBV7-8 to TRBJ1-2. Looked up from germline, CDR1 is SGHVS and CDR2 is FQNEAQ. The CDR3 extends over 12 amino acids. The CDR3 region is CASSFKADGYTF.

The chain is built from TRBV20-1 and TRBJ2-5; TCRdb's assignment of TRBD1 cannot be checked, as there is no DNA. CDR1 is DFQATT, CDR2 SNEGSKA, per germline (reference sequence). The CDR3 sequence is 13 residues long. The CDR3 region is CSADSWQQETQYF.

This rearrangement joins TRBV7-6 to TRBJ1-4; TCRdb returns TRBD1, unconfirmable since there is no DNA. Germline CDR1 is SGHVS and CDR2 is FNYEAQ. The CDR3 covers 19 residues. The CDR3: CASSPKSGQGFVTNEKLFF.

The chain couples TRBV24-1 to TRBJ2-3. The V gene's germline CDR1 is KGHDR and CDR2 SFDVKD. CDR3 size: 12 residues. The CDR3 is CATKDSTDTQYF.

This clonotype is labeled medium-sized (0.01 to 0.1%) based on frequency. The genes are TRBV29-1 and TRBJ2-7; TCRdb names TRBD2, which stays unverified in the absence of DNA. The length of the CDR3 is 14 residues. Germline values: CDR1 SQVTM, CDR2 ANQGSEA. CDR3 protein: CSVRDSGSFYEQYF.

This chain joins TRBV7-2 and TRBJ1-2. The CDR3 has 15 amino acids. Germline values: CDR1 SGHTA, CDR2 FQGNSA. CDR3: CASSPSPSANYGYTF.